This TCR beta chain was observed in a study of T cells in Graves' hyperthyroidism and ophthalmopathy. Across the whole study: The blood sample was taken at first diagnosis, before treatment began.

The PBMCs had their origin in roughly 9.8 ml of fresh peripheral blood. RNA transcripts served as the template for amplifying TCR beta CDR3 regions. HTBI primers drove first-round RT-PCR of the TCR CDR3. TCRdb recomputed calls from the multiplex PCR reads with MiXCR, one row per CDR3 protein. Of under 350,000 distinct CDR3 sequences listed, about 18% were seen once; the top ten hold roughly 53%. Trimming cost V 2 bases and J 8 bases, with 9 bases left between them. Germline CDR1 reads MNHEY; CDR2 reads SVGAGI. The length of the CDR3 is 12 residues. The table lists this clonotype with a few counts. The specimen sequenced was blood. The sequence came from a woman aged 60-75 years with Graves' ophthalmopathy. V gene TRBV6-5 combines with J gene TRBJ1-2, with a weak D call TRBD1 (6 bases). The CDR3 bases are TGTGCCAGCAGTTACGGAGACAGGGGCTACACCTTC. It yields the protein CASSYGDRGYTF.